The 22 T cell receptor beta chains below come from one sample, sequenced in a study of PD-L1 blockade in urothelial cancer. Here immunoSEQ multiplex PCR was the method, and the copy in TCRdb shows in-frame clones only, minus some. The sample shows 25,000 to 30,000 clones, approximately 86% of them seen only once. This specimen consisted of PBMCs, obtained around atezolizumab (anti-PD-L1) treatment. The receptor set was obtained from a man aged 50 to 59 with urothelial cancer.

The genes are TRBV9 and TRBJ1-3; no reliable D call. The CDR3 contains 14 residues. Between the trimmed V and J ends, which lost 5 bases and 4 bases, there was a span of 13 bases. Germline CDR1 reads SGDLS; CDR2 reads YYNGEE. CDR3 residues: CASSLAGAGNTIYF. The CDR3 DNA reads as TGTGCCAGCAGTTTGGCGGGAGCGGGAAACACCATATATTTT.

The chain links TRBV5-6 to TRBJ2-3, with 12 bases matching TRBD1. The CDR3 covers 15 residues. The J segment lost 7 bases and the V segment lost 4 bases, leaving 7 bases of the junction unmatched. Germline CDR1 SGHDT, CDR2 YYEEEE. The CDR3 DNA reads as TGTGCCAGCAGCGGGGGGACAGGGGGCGTTCATACGCAGTATTTT. Translated, it gives CASSGGTGGVHTQYF.

This clone was seen only a few times. The DNA of the CDR3 is TGTGCCAGCAGTTACTCGAAAACAGGACTGAACACTGAAGCTTTCTTT. Translated, it gives CASSYSKTGLNTEAFF. The rearrangement joins TRBV6-6 to TRBJ1-1, with a weak D call TRBD1 (5 bases). CDR1 MNHNY and CDR2 SVGAGI come from the germline V gene (reference sequence). There are 16 residues in the CDR3. Trimming pared 0 bases from V and 0 bases from J, leaving 11 bases between.

The chain is built from TRBV27 and TRBJ2-6; 10 bases are shared with TRBD2. V lost 3 bases, J lost 2 bases, and 1 base stayed unmatched. From germline, CDR1 is MNHEY and CDR2 SMNVEV (reference sequence). This CDR3 is 16 amino acids long. The CDR3 loop is CASSLGLATGANVLTF. DNA for the CDR3: TGTGCCAGCAGTTTGGGACTAGCGACTGGGGCCAACGTCCTGACTTTC.

In DNA form, the CDR3 reads TGTGCCTGGAGTCTAGACAGGGCACTACTCTGGGCCAACGTCCTGACTTTC. Translated: CAWSLDRALLWANVLTF. The V call is TRBV30, the J call TRBJ2-6; TRBD1 agrees at 7 bases. This CDR3 has 17 residues. Germline loops: CDR1 GTSNPN, CDR2 SVGIG (reference sequence). V trimming: 2 bases; J trimming: 5 bases; junction bases outside the gene matches: 12.

The chain employs TRBV30 and TRBJ2-7; the D gene is possibly TRBD2 (6 bases). The V gene's germline CDR1 is GTSNPN and CDR2 SVGIG (reference sequence). Trimming took off 8 bases at V and 4 bases at J, with 18 bases between the two ends. CDR3 size: 13 residues. This CDR3 reads CARSGGTNYEQYF. CDR3 nucleotide sequence: TGTGCCCGGTCGGGCGGGACCAATTACGAGCAGTACTTC.

This sequence joins TRBV6-4 and TRBJ2-1; 7 bases agree with TRBD2. CDR3 length equals 15 residues. CDR1 is MRHNA and CDR2 is SNTAGT in the germline V gene. With V trimmed by 3 bases and J by 8 bases, 10 bases remained unmatched. Here the CDR3 DNA reads TGTGCCAGCAGTGAATGGGGGAGGGCCCCCGATGAGCAGTTCTTC. It codes for CASSEWGRAPDEQFF.

The genes are TRBV30 and TRBJ1-2; D call uncertain. The CDR3 consists of 14 residues. V was cut by 6 bases and J by 10 bases, with 24 bases left in between. Germline V gives CDR1 GTSNPN, CDR2 SVGIG (reference sequence). This chain's CDR3 is CACSWQERPMTYTF. The CDR3 DNA follows: TGTGCCTGTTCTTGGCAGGAACGCCCTATGACCTACACCTTC.

The chain carries TRBV5-1 and TRBJ1-3; 8 positions agree with TRBD1. Germline assignment: CDR1 SGHRS and CDR2 YFSETQ. Trimming removed 4 bases from V and 7 bases from J; junction bases left unmatched: 4. The CDR3 is 13 amino acids. CDR3 region: CASSIGQGNTIYF. CDR3 sequence (DNA): TGCGCCAGCAGCATAGGACAGGGCAACACCATATATTTT.

V usage is TRBV27 and J usage is TRBJ2-7, with TRBD2 identical over 10 bases. The CDR3 consists of 15 residues. The germline gives CDR1 MNHEY, CDR2 SMNVEV (reference sequence). Losses at the gene ends were 0 bases for V and 6 bases for J; bases not matched to a gene: 5. CDR3 DNA: TGTGCCAGCAGTTTATCGTCTAGCGGGAGTCTCGAGCAGTACTTC. Translation: CASSLSSSGSLEQYF.

Only one count was recorded for this clone. This chain uses TRBV18 with TRBJ1-5; D unclear. V shed 6 bases and J shed 2 bases, with 11 bases lying between them. Looked up from germline, CDR1 is KGHSH and CDR2 is LQKENI. The CDR3 length is 14 residues. In DNA, the CDR3 is TGTGCCAGCTCCCCGGGGTGGGGCAATCAGCCCCAGCATTTT. Its translation: CASSPGWGNQPQHF.

The rearrangement uses TRBV6-6 and TRBJ2-3; 8 nucleotides align to TRBD1. The CDR3 runs 15 residues. The ends lost 2 bases at V and 2 bases at J; junction bases unmatched: 3. Germline loops: CDR1 MNHNY, CDR2 SVGAGI (reference sequence). The CDR3 sequence: CASSYPGQATDTQYF. CDR3 nucleotides: TGTGCCAGCAGTTACCCGGGACAGGCCACAGATACGCAGTATTTT.

The chain couples TRBV5-1 to TRBJ2-7, with 8 bases identical to TRBD2. V gave up 5 bases and J gave up 5 bases; unmatched junction bases: 6. The CDR3 is 13 amino acids. Germline-derived CDR1 and CDR2 are SGHRS and YFSETQ. The CDR3 loop reads CASSREGTDEQYF. The CDR3 nucleotides read TGCGCCAGCAGTCGGGAGGGGACGGACGAGCAGTACTTC. Based on the CDR3 plus reference TRBV5-1 and TRBJ2-7, the full variable domain is KAGVTQTPRYLIKTRGQQVTLSCSPISGHRSVSWYQQTPGQGLQFLFEYFSETQRNKGNFPGRFSGRQFSNSRSEMNVSTLELGDSALYLCASSREGTDEQYFGPGTRLTVT.

The chain uses TRBV6-6 and TRBJ2-3, with D possibly being TRBD2 (6 bases). The CDR3 runs 13 residues. The germline V gene has CDR1 MNHNY and CDR2 SVGAGI (reference sequence). Trimming shortened V by 8 bases and J by 3 bases, and 12 bases separated the two germline ends. The CDR3 spells CASDGRGTDTQYF. The CDR3 DNA sequence: TGTGCCAGCGACGGGAGAGGTACAGATACGCAGTATTTT.

V gene TRBV10-1 combines with J gene TRBJ1-3; D is perhaps TRBD1 (5 bases). Germline CDR1 and CDR2: WNHNN and SYGVQD (reference sequence). This CDR3 contains 16 residues. V was trimmed by 0 bases and J by 0 bases, leaving 9 bases between them. For the CDR3, the DNA is TGCGCCAGCAGTGAGTCGCGGGGGAGCTCTGGAAACACCATATATTTT. This codes for CASSESRGSSGNTIYF.

This clone has more than one count but fewer than ten. This chain links TRBV2 with TRBJ2-5, with 10 bases fitting TRBD2. The CDR3 is 18 amino acids. The V and J ends lost 5 bases and 4 bases, in that order; junction bases with no gene match: 16. The germline gives CDR1 SNHLY, CDR2 FYNNEI. The chain's CDR3 is CASSYVGLAESTRETQYF. CDR3 DNA: TGTGCCAGCAGTTATGTTGGACTAGCGGAATCTACGAGAGAGACCCAGTACTTC.

The V call is TRBV9, the J call TRBJ2-3; 12 bases map to TRBD1. V dropped 4 bases and J dropped 5; count of bases not matched to a gene: 5. The length of the CDR3 is 15 residues. Germline assignment: CDR1 SGDLS and CDR2 YYNGEE. The CDR3, as DNA: TGTGCCAGCAGCTTGGGACAGGGGGCGGGAGATACGCAGTATTTT. This translates into CASSLGQGAGDTQYF.

V gene TRBV7-9 combines with J gene TRBJ2-2; 9 bases line up with TRBD1. CDR3 length: 17 amino acids. Losses at the gene ends were 2 bases for V and 2 bases for J; bases not matched to a gene: 6. The germline V gene encodes CDR1 SEHNR and CDR2 FQNEAQ (reference sequence). CDR3 loop: CASSLLGTGLNTGELFF. The CDR3 DNA sequence: TGTGCCAGCAGCTTACTCGGGACAGGGCTAAACACCGGGGAGCTGTTTTTT.

This chain connects TRBV6-4 to TRBJ2-7, with 10 positions matching TRBD2. Germline lookup yields CDR1 MRHNA and CDR2 SNTAGT. This CDR3 comprises 14 residues. V lost 5 bases, J lost 5 bases, and 6 bases stayed unmatched. CDR3 nucleotides: TGTGCCAGCAGTATAACCGGGACTAGCGACGAGCAGTACTTC. Translating it yields CASSITGTSDEQYF.

The chain has TRBV27 and TRBJ2-5; D is unresolved. V was trimmed by 7 bases and J by 2 bases, leaving 17 bases between them. CDR3 length equals 15 residues. CDR1 is MNHEY, CDR2 SMNVEV, per germline (reference sequence). CDR3 nucleotide sequence: TGTGCCAGCACCCCGACACGTACACTTCAAGAGACCCAGTACTTC. It codes for CASTPTRTLQETQYF.

V is TRBV2 and J is TRBJ2-1, with 8 nucleotides matching TRBD2. The CDR3 has 14 amino acids. With V trimmed by 6 bases and J by 6 bases, 7 bases remained unmatched. The germline CDR1 and CDR2 sequences are SNHLY and FYNNEI. In DNA, the CDR3 is TGTGCCAGCAGACTCGGACTAGCAAGCAATGAGCAGTTCTTC. Its protein is CASRLGLASNEQFF.

The chain employs TRBV6-4 and TRBJ2-3, with a weak D call TRBD1 (6 bases). The germline V gene encodes CDR1 MRHNA and CDR2 SNTAGT. V lost 5 bases, J lost 1 base, and 10 bases lay in between. This CDR3 is 14 amino acids long. The CDR3 sequence: CASSLAGGTDTQYF. In DNA form, the CDR3 reads TGTGCCAGCAGTCTGGCAGGGGGCACAGATACGCAGTATTTT.